This TCR beta chain was documented in a study of shared clonotypes between healthy human individuals (TCRdb year 2020). Study-wide context: The cohort included three men and a couple of women between 18 and 49 years of age. For each donor, three plates each were used for CD4 naive and CD4 memory, two plates were used for CD8 naive, and one plate was used for CD8 memory. To estimate repertoire size and how much clonotypes are shared between individuals, the study performed deep sequencing of blood TCR repertoires from a handful of healthy adults. To increase sequencing depth and limit assay-specific biases, TCR repertoire library preparation and sequencing were carried out by different laboratories using diverse techniques. Per donor, leukapheresis produced somewhere between about 0.8 and 9.5 billion PBMCs.

Including the terminal cysteine and phenylalanine, the CDR3 comprises 16 residues. Only the CDR3 DNA is retained, 48 bases long and in frame from the first base. The CDR1 and CDR2 encoded by the germline V gene are MDHEN and SYDVKM. Trimming leaves V shorter by 4 bases and J shorter by 3 bases, with the junction holding 5 bases beyond the gene matches. As regards this clone: The specificity of this receptor is unknown. No much larger clone is present one base from it, and per-base qualities are unavailable.

The donors were healthy, HIV-negative adults who had no recently reported acute infections or vaccinations. All donors were Caucasian adults living in Nashville, Tennessee, USA. CD4+ T cells were enriched by magnetic negative selection; naive cells were then positively selected on CD45RA, and the negative fraction formed the memory subset. Blood was obtained by leukapheresis, after which PBMCs were separated by Ficoll-Histopaque density gradient centrifugation and cryopreserved in liquid nitrogen vapor phase. Analytical flow cytometry was used to check the purity and quantity of every magnetically sorted T cell population. Genomic DNA was isolated from every sorted fraction and measured by UV absorbance on a Nanodrop 2000c. On the study overall, not on this receptor specifically: Because the study included a small number of donors, the genetic and exposure-history diversity represented was limited. Rarefaction of sorted-subset datasets indicated incomplete sequencing despite the large sequencing depth. Clonotypes shared by all four sorted-subset donors showed higher generation probabilities than non-shared clonotypes. When four donors were compared, the shared fraction of clonotypes was around 5% for naive CD4, roughly 3.4% for naive CD8, 2.3% for memory CD4, and approximately 0.4% for memory CD8. Naive subsets generally had larger estimated clonotype richness than memory subsets. Sampling was restricted to blood, and TCR repertoires in tissue are likely to differ from TCR repertoires in blood. Based on pairwise subsampling, the degree of clonotype sharing among donors was expected to be affected by sequencing depth.

TCR CDR3 regions were amplified from genomic DNA by multiplex PCR using the deep immunoSEQ assay. Extracted genomic DNA from each cell subset was spread evenly across all wells of several immunoSEQ 96-well plates, with each plate serving as a replicate. Each replicate PCR for sorted subsets received roughly 0.2 ug genomic DNA, equal to some 32,000 T cell genomes. The purified libraries were quantified using a Qubit 3.0 fluorometer, sized with a Bioanalyzer 2100, and then quantified again using the KAPA Library Quantification kit. Every immunoSEQ 96-well plate was sequenced on a dedicated single-read 150-cycle Illumina NextSeq 550 flow cell. In the authors' own workflow: Because the immunoSEQ output held only junctional sequences and lacked quality scores, the filtering could not match the filtering applied to full-length reads. Sequences were annotated with PyIR, a Python wrapper for IgBLAST v1.9, using IMGT germline references to assign V/J genes and CDR3. Reads were removed for weak V/J assignments (E-value above 1e-6), missing CDR3, stop codons, out-of-frame junctions, or ambiguous translated residues. V3J clonotypes were defined by identical inferred V gene, J gene, and CDR3 amino acid sequence. Percentage overlap between repertoires was computed as shared unique clonotypes divided by the size of the smaller repertoire. Repertoire richness was assessed with RTK rarefaction, the Chao1 estimator, and Recon v2.1 estimates of unobserved clonotypes. Generation probabilities were computed with OLGA for all TCRbeta clonotypes obtained by the gDNA method from a handful of donors. What TCRdb holds here is the immuneACCESS table cut down to in-frame rearrangements. Part of the clones is not present; checked against another copy, under half of the missing clones reflect an unresolved V gene, and the others are unexplained. D and trimming come from the DNA, and the V and J calls and clone size come from that table. This sample comprises about 2.3 million clones, roughly 92% of them detected only once. The ten top clones hold 0.37% of the sample.

This sequence uses TRBV28 and TRBJ2-5; 13 bases in between match TRBD2. The sample consisted of naive CD4+ T cells from PBMCs. In the paper's terms, the cell subset or site label means: CD45RA+ positively selected. The receptor's source is a man in his late teens or twenties in good health. Some clones in this sample may be carry-over from other donors' samples. The nucleotide sequence is TGTGCCAGCAGTTCCGAGGGACTAGCGGGAAAAGAGACCCAGTACTTC. This translates into CASSSEGLAGKETQYF.